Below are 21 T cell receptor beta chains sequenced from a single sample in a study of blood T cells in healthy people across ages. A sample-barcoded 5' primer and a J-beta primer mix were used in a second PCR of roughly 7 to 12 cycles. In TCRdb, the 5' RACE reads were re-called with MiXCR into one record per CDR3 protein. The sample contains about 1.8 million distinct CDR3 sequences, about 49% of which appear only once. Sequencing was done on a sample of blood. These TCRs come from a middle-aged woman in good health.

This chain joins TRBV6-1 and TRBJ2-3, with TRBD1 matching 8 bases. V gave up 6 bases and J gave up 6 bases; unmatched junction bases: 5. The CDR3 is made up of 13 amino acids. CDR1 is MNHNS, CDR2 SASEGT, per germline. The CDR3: CASRQGARDTQYF. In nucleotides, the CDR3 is TGTGCCAGCAGGCAGGGGGCGCGGGATACGCAGTATTTT.

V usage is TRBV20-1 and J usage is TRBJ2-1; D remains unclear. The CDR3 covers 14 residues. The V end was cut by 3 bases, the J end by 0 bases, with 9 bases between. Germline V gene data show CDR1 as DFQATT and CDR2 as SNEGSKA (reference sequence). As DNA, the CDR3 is TGCAGTGCTAGCGACCCGAGCTCCTACAATGAGCAGTTCTTC. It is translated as CSASDPSSYNEQFF.

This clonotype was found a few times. The CDR3 is CASSHRGTNEQFF. The CDR3 DNA reads as TGCGCCAGCAGCCACAGGGGAACAAATGAGCAGTTCTTC. The chain joins TRBV4-3 to TRBJ2-1; possible D gene TRBD1, 6 bases. The CDR3 has 13 residues. Per germline, CDR1 LGHNA and CDR2 YSLEER. With 3 bases removed from V and 7 bases from J, the gap between germline ends came to 10 bases.

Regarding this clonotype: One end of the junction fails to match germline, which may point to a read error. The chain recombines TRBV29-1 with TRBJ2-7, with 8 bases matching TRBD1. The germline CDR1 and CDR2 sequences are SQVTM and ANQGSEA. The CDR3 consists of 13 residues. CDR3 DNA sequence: TGCAGCCCATCCCGGACAGGGAGTTTCGAGCTGTACTTC. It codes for CSPSRTGSFELYF.

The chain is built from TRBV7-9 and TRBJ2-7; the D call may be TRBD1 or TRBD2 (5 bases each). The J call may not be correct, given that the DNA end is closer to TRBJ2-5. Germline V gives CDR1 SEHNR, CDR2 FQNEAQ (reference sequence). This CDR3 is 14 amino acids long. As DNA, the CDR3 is TGTGCCAGCAGCTCAGATCAAGGGGACGGGACCCAGTACTTC. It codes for CASSSDQGDGTQYF.

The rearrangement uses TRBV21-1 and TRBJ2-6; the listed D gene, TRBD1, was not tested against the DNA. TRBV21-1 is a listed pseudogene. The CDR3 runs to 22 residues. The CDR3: CASSKRETFRDSTLGGANVLTF. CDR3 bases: TGTGCCAGCAGCAAAAGGGAAACTTTCCGGGACAGCACTCTTGGAGGGGCCAACGTCCTGACTTTC.

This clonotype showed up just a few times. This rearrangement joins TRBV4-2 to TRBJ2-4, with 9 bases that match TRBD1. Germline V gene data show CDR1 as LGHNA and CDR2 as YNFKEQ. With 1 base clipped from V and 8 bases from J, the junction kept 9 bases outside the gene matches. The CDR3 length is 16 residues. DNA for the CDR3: TGTGCCAGCAGCCAAGCCTGGACAGGGGACTCAGACATTCAGTACTTC. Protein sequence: CASSQAWTGDSDIQYF.

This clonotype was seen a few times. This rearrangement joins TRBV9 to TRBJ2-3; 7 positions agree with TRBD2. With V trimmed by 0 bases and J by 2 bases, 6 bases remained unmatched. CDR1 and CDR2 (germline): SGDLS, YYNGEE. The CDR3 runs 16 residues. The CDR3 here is CASSVEAGEYTDTQYF. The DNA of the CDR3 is TGTGCCAGCAGCGTAGAGGCGGGGGAGTACACAGATACGCAGTATTTT.

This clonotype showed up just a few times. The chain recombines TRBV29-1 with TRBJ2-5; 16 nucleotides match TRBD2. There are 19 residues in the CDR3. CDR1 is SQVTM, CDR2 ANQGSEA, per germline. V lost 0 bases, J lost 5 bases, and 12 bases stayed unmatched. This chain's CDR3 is CSVEEGTSGGAVPWETQYF. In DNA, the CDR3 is TGCAGCGTTGAAGAGGGGACTAGCGGGGGGGCTGTCCCTTGGGAGACCCAGTACTTC.

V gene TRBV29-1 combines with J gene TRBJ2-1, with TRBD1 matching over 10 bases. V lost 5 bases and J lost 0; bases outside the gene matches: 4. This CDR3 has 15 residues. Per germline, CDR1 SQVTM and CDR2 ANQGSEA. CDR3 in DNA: TGCAGCGTTACGAGGGACAGGGGCTCCTACAATGAGCAGTTCTTC. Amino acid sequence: CSVTRDRGSYNEQFF.

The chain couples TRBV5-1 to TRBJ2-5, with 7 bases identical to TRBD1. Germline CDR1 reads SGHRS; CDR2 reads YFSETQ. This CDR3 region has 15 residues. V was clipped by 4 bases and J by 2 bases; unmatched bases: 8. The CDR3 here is CASSRTGQAQETQYF. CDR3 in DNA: TGCGCCAGCAGCCGCACCGGACAGGCGCAAGAGACCCAGTACTTC.

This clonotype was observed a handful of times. The CDR3 nucleotides are TGTGCCAGCAGTTACATTGGGGCTACCGCCAGTGAGACCCAGTACTTC. Protein sequence: CASSYIGATASETQYF. The chain couples TRBV6-6 to TRBJ2-5, with a weak D call TRBD1 (5 bases). Trimming cost V 2 bases and J 5 bases, with 18 bases left between them. The CDR3 is made up of 16 amino acids. Germline loops: CDR1 MNHNY, CDR2 SVGAGI (reference sequence).

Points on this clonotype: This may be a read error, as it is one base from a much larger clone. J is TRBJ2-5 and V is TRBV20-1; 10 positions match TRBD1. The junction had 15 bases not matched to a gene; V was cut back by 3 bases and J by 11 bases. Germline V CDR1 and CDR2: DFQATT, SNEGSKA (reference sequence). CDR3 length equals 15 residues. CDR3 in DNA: TGCAGTGCTAGCAGCCCGGGACAGGGGTTCTATGAGCAGTACTTC. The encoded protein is CSASSPGQGFYEQYF.

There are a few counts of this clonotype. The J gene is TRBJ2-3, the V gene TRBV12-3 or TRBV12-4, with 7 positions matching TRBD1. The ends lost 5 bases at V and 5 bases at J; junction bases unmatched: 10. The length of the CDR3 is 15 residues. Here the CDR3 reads CASSPGARGIDTQYF. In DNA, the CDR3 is TGTGCCAGCAGTCCCGGGGCCAGGGGGATAGATACGCAGTATTTT.

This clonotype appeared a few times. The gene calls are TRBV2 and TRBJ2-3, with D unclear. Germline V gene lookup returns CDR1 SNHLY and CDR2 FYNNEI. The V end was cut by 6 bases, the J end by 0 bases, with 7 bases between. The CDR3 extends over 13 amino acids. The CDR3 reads CASRQLSTDTQYF. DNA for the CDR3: TGTGCCAGCAGACAGCTTAGCACAGATACGCAGTATTTT.

The CDR3 DNA reads as TGCGCCAGCAGCTTGCCGACAGGGGGGTCGGAAGGCTACACCTTC. This gives the protein CASSLPTGGSEGYTF. The chain combines TRBV5-1 with TRBJ1-2; 9 bases match TRBD1. J gave up 8 bases and V 1 base, and 9 bases lay outside the gene matches. Germline loops: CDR1 SGHRS, CDR2 YFSETQ. The CDR3 consists of 15 residues.

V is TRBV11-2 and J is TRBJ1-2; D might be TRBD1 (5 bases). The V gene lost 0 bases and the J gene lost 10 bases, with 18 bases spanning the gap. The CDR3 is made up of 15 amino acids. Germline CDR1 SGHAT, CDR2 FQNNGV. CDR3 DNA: TGTGCCAGCAGCTTAGATCAAATAGTAGGGGCCGACTACACCTTC. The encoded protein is CASSLDQIVGADYTF.

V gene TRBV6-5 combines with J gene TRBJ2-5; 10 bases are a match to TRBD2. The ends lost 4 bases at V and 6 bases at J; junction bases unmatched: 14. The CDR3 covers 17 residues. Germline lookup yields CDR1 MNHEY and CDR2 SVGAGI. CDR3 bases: TGTGCCAGCAGTTCCCAGGGAGCGGGGGGGATTATGAAGACCCAGTACTTC. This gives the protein CASSSQGAGGIMKTQYF.

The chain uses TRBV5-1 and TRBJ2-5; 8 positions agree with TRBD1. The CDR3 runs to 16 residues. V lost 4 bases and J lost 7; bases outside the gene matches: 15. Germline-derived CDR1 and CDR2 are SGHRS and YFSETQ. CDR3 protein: CASSITGGIIEGTQYF. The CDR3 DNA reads TGCGCCAGCAGCATTACAGGGGGAATCATCGAAGGGACCCAGTACTTC.

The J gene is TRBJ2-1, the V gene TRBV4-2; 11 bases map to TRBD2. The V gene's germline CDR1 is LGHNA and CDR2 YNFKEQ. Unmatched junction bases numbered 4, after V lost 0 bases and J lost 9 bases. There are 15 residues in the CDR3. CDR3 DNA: TGTGCCAGCAGCCAAGATCCTAGCGGGGGGTGTGAGCAGTTCTTC. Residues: CASSQDPSGGCEQFF.

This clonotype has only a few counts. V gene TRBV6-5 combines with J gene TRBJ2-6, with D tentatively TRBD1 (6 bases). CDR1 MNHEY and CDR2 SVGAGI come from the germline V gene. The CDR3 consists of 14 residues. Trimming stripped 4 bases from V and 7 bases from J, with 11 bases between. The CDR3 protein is CASSFYREANVLTF. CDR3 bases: TGTGCCAGCAGTTTTTACAGGGAAGCCAACGTCCTGACTTTC.